This T cell receptor beta chain was obtained from a study of technical replicates of blood from a handful of donors. Clones were read by immunoSEQ multiplex PCR, and TCRdb kept only the in-frame ones, dropping some. The data show about 94,000 clones, around 95% seen once. The CDR3 spans 15 residues. The clonotype was recovered from a human donor in good health. Sequences were obtained from T cells isolated from PBMCs. J is TRBJ2-1 and V is TRBV1; the table assigns TRBD2, which was not confirmed against the DNA. TRBV1 is given as a pseudogene. CDR3 residues: CTSSPGLAVYNEQFF. The CDR3, as DNA: TGCACCAGCAGCCCCGGACTAGCGGTCTACAATGAGCAGTTCTTC.